This T cell receptor beta chain was documented in a study of type 1 regulatory T cells. Study-level background: An in vitro protocol generated T-allo10, a Tr1-enriched, alloantigen-specific CD4 T cell product.

A few counts support this clonotype. Its antigen is undetermined. At one end the junction does not follow the germline gene, possibly because of a read error. TCRdb analysed the reads with MiXCR anew, one entry per CDR3 protein. Among about 60,000 distinct CDR3 sequences listed, more than 45% were seen once. Germline CDR1 and CDR2: SGHTA and FQGNSA. The CDR3 length is 14 residues. Study outcomes and limitations: Compared with non-type 1 regulatory T cells, type 1 regulatory T cells showed a more restricted TCR repertoire.

What was sequenced was cultured non-Tr1 T cells, either the whole culture or a sorted T cell fraction (not recorded which). The source is a human donor in good health. This sequence joins TRBV7-2 and TRBJ2-3; D is uncertain. The CDR3 is CASSSPFRTDTQYF. Written as DNA, the CDR3 is TGTGCCAGCAGCTCCCCATTCCGCACCGATACGCAGTATTTT. The full variable domain, its missing parts supplied by reference TRBV7-2 and TRBJ2-3, is GAGVSQSPSNKVTEKGKDVELRCDPISGHTALYWYRQSLGQGLEFLIYFQGNSAPDKSGLPSDRFSAERTGGSVSTLTIQRTQQEDSAVYLCASSSPFRTDTQYFGPGTRLTVL.